This TCR beta chain is drawn from a study of T cell responses to AZD1222 COVID-19 vaccine. Overall study results and limits: As reported, nearly half of all spike-specific TCRs target variant regions that are unmutated.

To note about this clone: Its antigen is not identified.

Trimming left V 2 bases short and J 10 bases short, with 12 bases between. CDR3 size: 13 residues. Germline V CDR1 and CDR2: KGHSH, LQKENI. Assay: immunoSEQ multiplex PCR; the TCRdb copy retains only in-frame clones and omits some. This sample yields under 95,000 clones, of which roughly 90% are seen a single time; 3% belongs to the top ten. This rearrangement joins TRBV18 to TRBJ2-1; no clear D. The source material was peripheral blood, sampled on day 0 of AZD1222 vaccination. The TCR comes from an adult in good health. CDR3 region: CASSPMVDREQFF. The CDR3 nucleotides read TGTGCCAGCTCACCAATGGTTGACCGGGAGCAGTTCTTC.